This T cell receptor (beta chain) was captured by sequencing in a study of beta chain features in type 1 diabetes. CDR1 is SQVTM, CDR2 ANQGSEA, per germline. Deletions cut 7 bases from V and 6 bases from J, with 19 bases between. The CDR3 is 14 residues long. The study reverse transcribed the entire isolated RNA, so it sequenced expressed TCRB transcripts. The assay was immunoSEQ multiplex PCR, and TCRdb's table has in-frame clones only and misses some. The data show 350,000 to 450,000 clones, around 14% seen once. Sampling consisted of one heparinised blood draw per donor, averaging approximately 100 mL.

The sample comprised naive CD4+ T cells from blood. The TCR sequence derives from a man in his thirties or forties in good health. This rearrangement joins TRBV29-1 to TRBJ2-1; tentatively, D is TRBD2 (5 bases). CDR3: CSAVNPGVVNEQFF. DNA of the CDR3: TGCAGCGCCGTTAATCCCGGGGTGGTCAATGAGCAGTTCTTC.